The sequence of this T cell receptor (beta chain) was determined in a study of blood T cells in healthy people across ages. Whole-study results and caveats: One million T cells yielded diversity estimates that were considered underestimates. There were more naive CD4+ cells and higher diversity in long-lived donors than in aged donors.

Primers used in a second PCR of roughly 7 to 12 cycles were a sample-barcoded 5' primer and a J-beta primer mix. Each CDR3 protein gets one entry after TCRdb re-called the 5' RACE reads with MiXCR. The sample has about 1.6 million distinct CDR3 sequences; roughly 30% are singletons. The germline CDR1 and CDR2 sequences are MNHEY and SVGAGI. Trimming left V 7 bases short and J 2 bases short, with 14 bases between. The CDR3 runs to 14 residues. Every sample gave at least 5 micrograms of total RNA when it was extracted. Comments on this clonotype: Its target is not known.

This receptor was identified in a woman aged 25 to 39 in good health. The sample consisted of blood. J is TRBJ2-5 and V is TRBV6-5; D gene uncertain. Here the CDR3 reads CASTTITTQETQYF. The CDR3 nucleotides read TGTGCCAGCACGACCATCACAACACAAGAGACCCAGTACTTC.